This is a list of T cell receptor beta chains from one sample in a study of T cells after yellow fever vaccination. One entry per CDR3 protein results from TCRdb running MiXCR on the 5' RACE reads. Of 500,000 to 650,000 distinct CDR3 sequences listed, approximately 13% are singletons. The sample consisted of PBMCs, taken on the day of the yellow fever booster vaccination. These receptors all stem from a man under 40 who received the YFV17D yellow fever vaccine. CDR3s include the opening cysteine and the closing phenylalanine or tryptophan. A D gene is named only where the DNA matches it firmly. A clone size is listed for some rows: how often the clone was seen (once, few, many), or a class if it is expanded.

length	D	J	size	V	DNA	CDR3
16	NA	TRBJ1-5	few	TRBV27	TGTGCCAGCAGTCCCCGGGCCCCAACCCCAAATCAGCCCCAGCATTTT	CASSPRAPTPNQPQHF
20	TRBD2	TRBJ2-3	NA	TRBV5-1	TGCGCCAGCAGCCACGGACTAGCGGGGGGGATCATCTCTAGCACAGATACGCAGTATTTT	CASSHGLAGGIISSTDTQYF
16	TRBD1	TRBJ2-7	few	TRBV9	TGTGCCAATCTACCAAGAGGTGGGACAGGGGTTGGTGAGCAGTACTTC	CANLPRGGTGVGEQYF
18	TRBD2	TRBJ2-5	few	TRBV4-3	TGCGCCAGCAGCCTCCGACTAGCGGGAGTGCCGAGAGGAGAGACCCAGTACTTC	CASSLRLAGVPRGETQYF
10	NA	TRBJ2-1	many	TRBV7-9	TGTGCCAGCAGCTTAGGGCAGCAGTTCTTC	CASSLGQQFF
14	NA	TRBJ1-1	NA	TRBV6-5	TGTGCCAGCAGTTATAACAGGGTGAACACTGAAGCTTTCTTT	CASSYNRVNTEAFF
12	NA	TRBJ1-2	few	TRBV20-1	TGCAGTGCTATTGACAGAGGTTATGGCTACACCTTC	CSAIDRGYGYTF
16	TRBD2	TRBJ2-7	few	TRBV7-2	TGTGCCAGCAGCTTAGGAAGACTAGCGGGAGTCGGCGAGCAGTACTTC	CASSLGRLAGVGEQYF
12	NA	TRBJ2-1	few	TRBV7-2	TGTGCCAGCAGCTTTCCGGGAACTGAGCAGTTCTTC	CASSFPGTEQFF
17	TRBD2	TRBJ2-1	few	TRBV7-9	TGTGCCAGCAGCTTAGTCTCGGGGACTAGCGGGAGGAGTGAGCAGTTCTTC	CASSLVSGTSGRSEQFF
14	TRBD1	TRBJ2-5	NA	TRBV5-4	TGTGCCAGCACCTCCCGGACAGGGCAAGAGACCCAGTACTTC	CASTSRTGQETQYF
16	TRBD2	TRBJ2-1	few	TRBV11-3	TGTGCCAGCAGCCCTCCTGATAGCGGGAGCCGCAATGAGCAGTTCTTC	CASSPPDSGSRNEQFF
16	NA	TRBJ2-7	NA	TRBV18	TGTGCCAGCTCACCACAATCCTGGCGGGACGGTTACGAGCAGTACTTC	CASSPQSWRDGYEQYF
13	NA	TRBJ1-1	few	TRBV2	TGTGCCAGCAATTCAGGGGCCGGCACTGAAGCTTTCTTT	CASNSGAGTEAFF
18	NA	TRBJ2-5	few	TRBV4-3	TGCGCCAGCAGCCAAGAACCCTCATCGAACCTGAGGGGGGGGACCCAGTACTTC	CASSQEPSSNLRGGTQYF
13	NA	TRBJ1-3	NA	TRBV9	TGTGCCAGCGCGACAGAGCCTGGAAACACCATATATTTT	CASATEPGNTIYF
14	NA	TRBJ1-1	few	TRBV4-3	TGCGCCAGCAGCCAAGTGTTCAGCGTCACTGAAGCTTTCTTT	CASSQVFSVTEAFF
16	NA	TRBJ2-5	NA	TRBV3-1	TGTGCCAGCAGCCAATCGAGAAGCTCGGGGTCGGAGACCCAGTACTTC	CASSQSRSSGSETQYF
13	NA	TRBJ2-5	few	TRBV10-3	TGTGCCAGCGGAGGGCCGCCCGAGGAGACCCAGTACTTC	CASGGPPEETQYF
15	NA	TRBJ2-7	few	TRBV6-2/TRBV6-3	TGTGCCAGCAGACCGAATAGACTAGTTTCCTACGAGCAGTACTTC	CASRPNRLVSYEQYF
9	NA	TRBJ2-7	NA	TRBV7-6	TGTGCCAGCCTCCACGAGCAGTACTTC	CASLHEQYF
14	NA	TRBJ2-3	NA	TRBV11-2	TGTGCCAGCAGCTTAGCTAAAGTCACAGATACGCAGTATTTT	CASSLAKVTDTQYF
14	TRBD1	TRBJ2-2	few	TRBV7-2	TGTGCCAGCAGCTGGACAGGGCACACCGGGGAGCTGTTTTTT	CASSWTGHTGELFF
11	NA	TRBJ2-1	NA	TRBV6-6	TGTGCCAGCGGACCGGGACTCCAGCAGTTCTTC	CASGPGLQQFF
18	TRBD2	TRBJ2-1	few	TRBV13	TGTGCCAGCAGCTCCCTAAGACTAGCGGGAGGGAGTGACAATGAGCAGTTCTTC	CASSSLRLAGGSDNEQFF
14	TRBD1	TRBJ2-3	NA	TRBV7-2	TGTGCCAGCAGCTTAGACAGGGGAAGGGATACGCAGTATTTT	CASSLDRGRDTQYF
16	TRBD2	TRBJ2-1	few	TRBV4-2	TGTGCCAGCAGCCAAGAACCTAGCGGAGCGCACAATGAGCAGTTCTTC	CASSQEPSGAHNEQFF
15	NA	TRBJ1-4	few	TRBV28	TGTGCCAGCAGCCAGAATCTGGGGGTTGGGGAAAAACTGTTTTTT	CASSQNLGVGEKLFF